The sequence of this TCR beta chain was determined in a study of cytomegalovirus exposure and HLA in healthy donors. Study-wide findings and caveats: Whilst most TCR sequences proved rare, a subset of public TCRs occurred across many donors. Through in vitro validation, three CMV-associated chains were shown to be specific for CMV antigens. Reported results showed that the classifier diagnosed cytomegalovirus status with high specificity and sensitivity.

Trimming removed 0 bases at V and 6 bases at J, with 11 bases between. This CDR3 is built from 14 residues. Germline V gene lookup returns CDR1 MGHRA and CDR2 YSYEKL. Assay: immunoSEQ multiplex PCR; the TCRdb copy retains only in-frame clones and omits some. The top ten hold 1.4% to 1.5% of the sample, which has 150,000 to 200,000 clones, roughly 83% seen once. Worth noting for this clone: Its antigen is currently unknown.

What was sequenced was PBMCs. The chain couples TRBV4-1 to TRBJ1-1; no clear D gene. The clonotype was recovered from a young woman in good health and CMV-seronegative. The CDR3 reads CASSQDSRVAEAFF. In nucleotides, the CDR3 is TGCGCCAGCAGCCAAGATTCTCGTGTAGCTGAAGCTTTCTTT.